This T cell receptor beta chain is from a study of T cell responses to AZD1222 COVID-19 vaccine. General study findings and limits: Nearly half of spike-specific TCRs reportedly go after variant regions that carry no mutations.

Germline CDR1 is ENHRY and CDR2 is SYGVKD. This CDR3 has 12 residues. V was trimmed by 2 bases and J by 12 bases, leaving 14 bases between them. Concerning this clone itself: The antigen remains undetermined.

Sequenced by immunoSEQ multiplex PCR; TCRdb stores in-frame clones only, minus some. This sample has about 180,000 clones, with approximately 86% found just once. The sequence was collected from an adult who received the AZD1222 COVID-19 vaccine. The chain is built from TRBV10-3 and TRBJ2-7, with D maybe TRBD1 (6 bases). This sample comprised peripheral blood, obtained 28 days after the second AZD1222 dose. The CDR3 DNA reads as TGTGCCATCAGTGAGAGGGGGAGCGATCGGTACTTC. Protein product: CAISERGSDRYF.